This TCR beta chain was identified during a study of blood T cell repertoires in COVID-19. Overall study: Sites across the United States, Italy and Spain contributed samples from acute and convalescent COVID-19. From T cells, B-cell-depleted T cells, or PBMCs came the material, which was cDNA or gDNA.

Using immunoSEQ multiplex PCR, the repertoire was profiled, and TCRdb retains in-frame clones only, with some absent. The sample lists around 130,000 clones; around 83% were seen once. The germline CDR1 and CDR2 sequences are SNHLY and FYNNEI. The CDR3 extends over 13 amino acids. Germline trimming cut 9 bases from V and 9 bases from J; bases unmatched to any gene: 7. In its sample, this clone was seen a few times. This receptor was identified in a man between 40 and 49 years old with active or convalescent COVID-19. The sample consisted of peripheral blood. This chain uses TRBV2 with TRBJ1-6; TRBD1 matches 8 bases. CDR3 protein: CASKDRGSSPLHF. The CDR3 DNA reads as TGTGCCAGTAAAGACAGGGGTAGTTCACCCCTCCACTTT.